The rows below give T cell receptor beta chains drawn from one sample of a study of cytomegalovirus exposure and HLA in healthy donors. Profiling relied on immunoSEQ multiplex PCR, and the TCRdb table lists in-frame clones only, not all of them. Among 200,000 or so clones listed, approximately 82% were seen once. The sequenced sample was PBMCs. All receptors come from a woman in her 30s in good health and CMV-seropositive. The conserved cysteine and the conserved F or W are not part of the CDR3 here. A D gene is named only where the DNA matches it firmly.

D gene,V gene,J gene,CDR3 protein
NA,TRBV13,TRBJ1-1,ASSLGQANTEAF
TRBD1,TRBV2,TRBJ2-7,ASRVRGQQY
TRBD2,TRBV5-1,TRBJ2-3,ASRRRTSGWADTQY
NA,TRBV2,TRBJ2-1,ASTIRGAGHNEQF
TRBD1,TRBV29-1,TRBJ2-7,SVGQGSLEQY
NA,TRBV19,TRBJ1-1,ASTISGAKFPEAF
NA,TRBV6-1,TRBJ2-3,ASSERYAGHTDTQY
TRBD2,TRBV7-6,TRBJ2-5,ASSSTGLAGVLETQY
TRBD2,TRBV6-4,TRBJ2-2,ASTLTSGTGELF
NA,TRBV6-5,TRBJ2-6,ASTKPGANVLT
NA,TRBV9,TRBJ2-5,ASSVVPVPGETQY
TRBD2,TRBV6-6,TRBJ2-1,ASSYGGGYNEQF
TRBD1,TRBV6-1,TRBJ2-5,ASTEGAGQETQY
TRBD1,TRBV27,TRBJ2-6,ASSLGIPGQVRSGANVLT
NA,TRBV28,TRBJ2-7,ASSEEFRGGYEQY
NA,TRBV28,TRBJ1-2,ASSLEADPHGYT
NA,TRBV6-1,TRBJ2-7,ASSETTVPLKEEEY
NA,TRBV29-1,TRBJ2-5,SVGAVQQETQY
NA,TRBV14,TRBJ2-5,ASSPGERETQY
TRBD1,TRBV28,TRBJ2-7,ASSSSGTGFVEQY
NA,TRBV5-1,TRBJ1-2,ASSLVEGYGYT
NA,TRBV5-1,TRBJ2-1,ASSLNTGLLLTYNEQF
NA,TRBV2,TRBJ1-5,ASSDQVLSNQPQH
NA,TRBV11-2,TRBJ2-2,ASSLNLGGAGGELF
TRBD1,TRBV27,TRBJ1-4,ASSSRQGRVKLF
TRBD1,TRBV28,TRBJ2-5,ASSFGTATQETQY
NA,TRBV7-8,TRBJ1-2,ASSLGTRRGYT
TRBD1,TRBV25-1,TRBJ2-1,ASTLTGVEQF
TRBD1,TRBV5-1,TRBJ1-4,ASSRGGAEEKLF
NA,TRBV29-1,TRBJ2-7,SVLRGASYEQY
NA,TRBV5-1,TRBJ1-1,ASSLDGTEAF
TRBD2,TRBV2,TRBJ2-5,ASRFKTSVQETQY
TRBD1,TRBV29-1,TRBJ1-2,SVKGGGGNYGYT
NA,TRBV2,TRBJ2-2,ASNFKEAGELF
NA,TRBV11-2,TRBJ1-2,ASSSGNPREGYT
NA,TRBV25-1,TRBJ1-1,ASSDRARTEAF
TRBD1,TRBV7-9,TRBJ2-7,ASNRQGASYEQY
NA,TRBV28,TRBJ1-3,ASSLGAPTGNTIY
NA,TRBV19,TRBJ1-5,ASSMRAEHQPQH
TRBD2,TRBV6-6,TRBJ2-7,ASSRGLAGAIHEQY
NA,TRBV13,TRBJ1-2,ASSLTRMDYGYT
NA,TRBV7-9,TRBJ2-1,ASSLGREQF
NA,TRBV6-6,TRBJ1-2,ASSRGLPSVGGYT
NA,TRBV2,TRBJ1-5,ASELQGTGQPQH
NA,TRBV2,TRBJ2-5,ASSRGTNQETQY
TRBD2,TRBV4-1,TRBJ2-1,ASSQPGLVHYNEQF
TRBD1,TRBV29-1,TRBJ2-3,SVDQGAGDTQY
TRBD1,TRBV6-1,TRBJ2-6,ASSATGVVSGANVLT
TRBD1,TRBV6-5,TRBJ1-3,ASNDRGNGNTIY
NA,TRBV18,TRBJ2-5,ASSRSGEETQY
NA,TRBV11-3,TRBJ2-7,ASSFSGKPYEQY
TRBD1,TRBV6-5,TRBJ1-2,ASSVTGGYGYT
TRBD1,TRBV27,TRBJ1-5,ASSFGGGGQGVSQPQH